The present T cell receptor beta chain was sequenced within a study of OX40 agonist ivuxolimab in advanced cancers. Study-wide context: All patients had ivuxolimab intravenously every 2 weeks at 0.01 to 10 mg/kg. Whole-study results and caveats: The expanded peripheral T cells' antigen specificity was not determined.

Autoimmune disease history or systemic immunosuppression disqualified patients. The CDR3 loop spans 15 amino acids. Germline V gene sequence: CDR1 MNHEY, CDR2 SMNVEV (reference sequence). Germline trimming cut 6 bases from V and 4 bases from J; bases unmatched to any gene: 5. Produced via immunoSEQ multiplex PCR; TCRdb's table is partial and in-frame only. The sample has approximately 77,000 clones; about 90% are singletons. On this clone: The antigen remains unidentified.

Here the sequenced sample was CD4+ or CD8+ T cells sorted from blood, taken in a trial of the OX40 agonist ivuxolimab. The chain recombines TRBV27 with TRBJ2-2, with 10 bases fitting TRBD2. This TCR was sampled from an adult with an advanced solid tumor such as melanoma, head and neck, liver or kidney cancer. DNA of the CDR3: TGTGCCAGCAGCCGACTAGCGGGCCGCACCGGGGAGCTGTTTTTT. It yields the protein CASSRLAGRTGELFF.